Reported below is one T cell receptor (beta chain). Its target is not known. The sample belongs to a study of cytomegalovirus exposure and HLA in healthy donors. General study points: Rarity marked most TCR sequences, yet some public TCRs occurred in many donors. Reported results showed that the classifier diagnosed cytomegalovirus status with high specificity and sensitivity. The study flagged around 150 TCR beta chains as cytomegalovirus-associated.

The V gene lost 2 bases and the J gene lost 6 bases, with 2 bases spanning the gap. The CDR3 length is 11 residues. In germline, CDR1 is SGHTA, CDR2 FQGNSA. Repertoires were generated with immunoSEQ multiplex PCR, while TCRdb's copy carries only in-frame clones and drops some. The table has some 150,000 clones, approximately 86% seen once. While the first cohort had 500 to 700 subjects, the donors belonged to the separate validation cohort of fewer than 150 subjects. This TCR was sampled from a man between 18 and 35 years old in good health and CMV-seropositive. Sequenced material: PBMCs. The V gene is TRBV7-2, the J gene TRBJ2-1; D unresolved. This CDR3 is CASSLLNEQFF. The DNA of the CDR3 is TGTGCCAGCAGCTTACTCAATGAGCAGTTCTTC.